This entry describes one T cell receptor (beta chain). The source of the sample is a study of blood T cell repertoires in COVID-19. Study-wide background: Sites across the United States, Italy and Spain contributed samples from acute and convalescent COVID-19.

Original methodology: Amplified reference gene primers provided the basis for estimating nucleated cell counts. Data came from immunoSEQ multiplex PCR; TCRdb stores just in-frame clones and leaves some out. V and J calls and clone size follow that table, whereas D and trimming were derived from the DNA. The sample lists approximately 160,000 clones; roughly 87% were seen once. Per germline, CDR1 SQVTM and CDR2 ANQGSEA. This CDR3 has 12 residues. The ends were cut back, 4 bases at V and 2 bases at J, with 9 bases in the middle. Cohort 3 donors counted as recovered after two negative PCRs, clearance, or resolved symptoms.

The receptor was derived from a woman in her 50s who had recovered from COVID-19. This rearrangement joins TRBV29-1 to TRBJ2-7; D is perhaps TRBD1 (6 bases). The sample consisted of PBMCs or T cells enriched from blood (not recorded which). CDR3 sequence reads: CSVASGAYEQYF. For the CDR3, the DNA is TGCAGCGTTGCCTCAGGGGCCTACGAGCAGTACTTC.